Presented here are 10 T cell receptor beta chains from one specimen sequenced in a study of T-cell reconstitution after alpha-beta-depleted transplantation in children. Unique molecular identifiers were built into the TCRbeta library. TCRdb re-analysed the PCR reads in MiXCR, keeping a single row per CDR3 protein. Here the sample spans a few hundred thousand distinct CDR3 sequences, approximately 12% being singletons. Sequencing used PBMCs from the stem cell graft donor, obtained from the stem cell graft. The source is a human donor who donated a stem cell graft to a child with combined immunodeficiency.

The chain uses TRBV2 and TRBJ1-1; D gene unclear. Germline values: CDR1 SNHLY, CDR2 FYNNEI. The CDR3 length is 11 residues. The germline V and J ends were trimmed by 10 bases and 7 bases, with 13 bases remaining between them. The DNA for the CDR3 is TGTGCCATTAGACGGGTGTTTGAAGCTTTCTTT. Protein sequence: CAIRRVFEAFF.

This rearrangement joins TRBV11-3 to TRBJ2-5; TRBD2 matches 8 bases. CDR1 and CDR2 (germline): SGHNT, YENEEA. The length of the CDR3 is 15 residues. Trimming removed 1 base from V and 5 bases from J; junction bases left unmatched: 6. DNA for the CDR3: TGTGCCAGCAGCTTAGGTCGAGCGGGAGTTGAGACCCAGTACTTC. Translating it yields CASSLGRAGVETQYF. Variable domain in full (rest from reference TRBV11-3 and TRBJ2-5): EAGVVQSPRYKIIEKKQPVAFWCNPISGHNTLYWYLQNLGQGPELLIRYENEEAVDDSQLPKDRFSAERLKGVDSTLKIQPAELGDSAVYLCASSLGRAGVETQYFGPGTRLLVL.

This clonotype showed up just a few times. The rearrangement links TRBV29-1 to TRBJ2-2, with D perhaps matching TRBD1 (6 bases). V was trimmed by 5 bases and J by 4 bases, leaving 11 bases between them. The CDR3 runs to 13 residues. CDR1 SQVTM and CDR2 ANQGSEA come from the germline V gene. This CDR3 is CSVFRGGTGELFF. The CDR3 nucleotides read TGCAGCGTTTTCAGAGGGGGCACCGGGGAGCTGTTTTTT.

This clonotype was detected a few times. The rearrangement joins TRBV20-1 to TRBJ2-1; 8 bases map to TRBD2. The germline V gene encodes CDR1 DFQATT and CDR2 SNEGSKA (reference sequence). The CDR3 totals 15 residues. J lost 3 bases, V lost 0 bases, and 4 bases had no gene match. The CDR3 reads CSARDPAGDYNEQFF. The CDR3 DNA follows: TGCAGTGCTAGAGATCCAGCGGGGGACTACAATGAGCAGTTCTTC.

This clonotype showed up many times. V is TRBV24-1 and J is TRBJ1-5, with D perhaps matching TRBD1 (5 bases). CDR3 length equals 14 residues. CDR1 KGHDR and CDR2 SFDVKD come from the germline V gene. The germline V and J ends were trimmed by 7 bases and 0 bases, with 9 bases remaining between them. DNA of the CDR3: TGTGCCACCAGCCGAGACAGTAGCAATCAGCCCCAGCATTTT. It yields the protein CATSRDSSNQPQHF.

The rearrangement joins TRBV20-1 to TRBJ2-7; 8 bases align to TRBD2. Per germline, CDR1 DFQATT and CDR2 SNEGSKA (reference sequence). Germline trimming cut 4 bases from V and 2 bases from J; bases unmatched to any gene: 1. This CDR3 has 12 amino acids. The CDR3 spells CSAIGRAYEQYF. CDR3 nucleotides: TGCAGTGCTATCGGGAGGGCCTACGAGCAGTACTTC.

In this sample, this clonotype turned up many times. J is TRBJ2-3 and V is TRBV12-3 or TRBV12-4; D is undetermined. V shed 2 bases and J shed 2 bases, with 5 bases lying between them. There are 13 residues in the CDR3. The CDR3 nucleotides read TGTGCCAGCAGTTTACCCGACACAGATACGCAGTATTTT. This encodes CASSLPDTDTQYF.

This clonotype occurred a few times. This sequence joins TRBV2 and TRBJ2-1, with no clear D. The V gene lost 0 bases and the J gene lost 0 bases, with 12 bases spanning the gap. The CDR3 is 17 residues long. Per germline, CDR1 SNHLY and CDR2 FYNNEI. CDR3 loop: CASSEAHGPGSYNEQFF. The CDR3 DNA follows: TGTGCCAGCAGTGAAGCCCACGGGCCCGGCTCCTACAATGAGCAGTTCTTC.

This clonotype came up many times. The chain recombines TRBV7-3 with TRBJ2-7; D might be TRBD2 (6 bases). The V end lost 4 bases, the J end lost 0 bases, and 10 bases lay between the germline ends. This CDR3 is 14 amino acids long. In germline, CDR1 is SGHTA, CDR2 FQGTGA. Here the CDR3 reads CASSSTSSSYEQYF. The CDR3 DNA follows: TGTGCCAGCAGCTCCACTAGCAGCTCCTACGAGCAGTACTTC.

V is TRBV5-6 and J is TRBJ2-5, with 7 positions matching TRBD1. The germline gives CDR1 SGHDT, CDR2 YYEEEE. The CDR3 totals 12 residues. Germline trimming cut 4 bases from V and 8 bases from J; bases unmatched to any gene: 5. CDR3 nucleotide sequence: TGTGCCAGCAGCGGGCAGGGGGTAACCCAGTACTTC. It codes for CASSGQGVTQYF.